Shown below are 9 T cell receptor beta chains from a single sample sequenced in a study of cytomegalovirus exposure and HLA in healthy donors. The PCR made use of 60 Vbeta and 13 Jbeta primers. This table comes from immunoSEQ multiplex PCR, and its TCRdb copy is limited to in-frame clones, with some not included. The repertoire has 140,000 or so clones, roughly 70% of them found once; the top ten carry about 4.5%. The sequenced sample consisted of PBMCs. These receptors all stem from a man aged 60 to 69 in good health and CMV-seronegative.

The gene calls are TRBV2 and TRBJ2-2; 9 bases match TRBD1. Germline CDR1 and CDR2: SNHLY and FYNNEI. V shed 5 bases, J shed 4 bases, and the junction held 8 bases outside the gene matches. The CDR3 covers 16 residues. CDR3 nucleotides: TGTGCCAGCAGTCTTCTAGGACAGGGGATCACCGGGGAGCTGTTTTTT. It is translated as CASSLLGQGITGELFF.

DNA for the CDR3: TGTGCCAGCAGTTATACTAGCGGACAAGAGACCCAGTACTTC. Protein sequence: CASSYTSGQETQYF. The chain recombines TRBV6-5 with TRBJ2-5; 8 bases are a match to TRBD2. The germline V gene encodes CDR1 MNHEY and CDR2 SVGAGI. The CDR3 runs to 14 residues. The V segment lost 3 bases and the J segment 2 bases; nucleotides outside the gene matches: 2.

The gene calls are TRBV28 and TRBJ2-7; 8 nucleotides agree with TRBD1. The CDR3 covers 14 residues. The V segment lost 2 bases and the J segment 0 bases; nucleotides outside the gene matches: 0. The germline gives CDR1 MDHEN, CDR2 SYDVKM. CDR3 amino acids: CASSLTGGSYEQYF. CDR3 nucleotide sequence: TGTGCCAGCAGTTTAACAGGGGGCTCCTACGAGCAGTACTTC.

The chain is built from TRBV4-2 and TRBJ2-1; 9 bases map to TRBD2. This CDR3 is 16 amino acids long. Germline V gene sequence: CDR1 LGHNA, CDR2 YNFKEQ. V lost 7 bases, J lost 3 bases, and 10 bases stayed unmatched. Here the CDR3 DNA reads TGTGCCAGCACCCCCGGGGCGGGGGGGTACTACAATGAGCAGTTCTTC. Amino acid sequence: CASTPGAGGYYNEQFF.

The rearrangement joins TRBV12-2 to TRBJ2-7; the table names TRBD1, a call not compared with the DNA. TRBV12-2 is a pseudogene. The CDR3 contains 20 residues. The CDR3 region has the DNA TGTGCAAGTCGCCCCCCAACAAAGAGGGGCAGGGGGGTGCCCTCCTACGAGCAGTACTTC. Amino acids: CASRPPTKRGRGVPSYEQYF.

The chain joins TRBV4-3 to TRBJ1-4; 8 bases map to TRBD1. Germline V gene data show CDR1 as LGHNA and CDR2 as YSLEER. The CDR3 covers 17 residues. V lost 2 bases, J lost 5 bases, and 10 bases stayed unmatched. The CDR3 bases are TGCGCCAGCAGCCAATCCCCCCCACAGGGGGAAAATGAAAAACTGTTTTTT. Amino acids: CASSQSPPQGENEKLFF.

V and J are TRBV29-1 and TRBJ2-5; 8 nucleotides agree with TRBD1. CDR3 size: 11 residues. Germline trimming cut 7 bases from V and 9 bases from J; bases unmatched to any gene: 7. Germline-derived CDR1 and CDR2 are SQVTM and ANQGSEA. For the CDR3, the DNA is TGCAGCGCCTCAATGGGACAGGCCCAGTACTTC. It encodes CSASMGQAQYF.

CDR3 DNA sequence: TGCGCCAGCAGCTTGGCTCTAGCGGGCAGAAGATCCTACAATGAGCAGTTCTTC. Translating it yields CASSLALAGRRSYNEQFF. The V call is TRBV5-1, the J call TRBJ2-1; 8 bases map to TRBD2. From germline, CDR1 is SGHRS and CDR2 YFSETQ. J was trimmed by 1 base and V by 0 bases; bases with no gene match: 9. This CDR3 is 18 amino acids long.

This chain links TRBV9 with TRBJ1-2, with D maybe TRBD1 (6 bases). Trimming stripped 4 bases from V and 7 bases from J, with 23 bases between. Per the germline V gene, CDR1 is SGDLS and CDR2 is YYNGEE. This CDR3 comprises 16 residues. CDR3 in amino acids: CASSLDWSGTLGGYTF. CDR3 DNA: TGTGCCAGCAGCCTAGACTGGTCCGGGACACTGGGTGGCTACACCTTC.